This T cell receptor (beta chain) stems from a study of cytomegalovirus exposure and HLA in healthy donors. This clone was found once. The PCR had 60 Vbeta and 13 Jbeta primers. Measured with immunoSEQ multiplex PCR; TCRdb has only the in-frame clones, and not every one. The profile shows approximately 140,000 clones, 55% to 80% of them singletons. CDR1 and CDR2 (germline): MNHNS, SASEGT. This CDR3 spans 14 amino acids. This TCR was recovered from a woman between 40 and 50 years old in good health and CMV-seronegative. The chain carries TRBV6-1 and TRBJ2-5; 8 bases align to TRBD1. The J call may be incorrect, as the DNA end agrees better with TRBJ2-7. Material: PBMCs. The CDR3 DNA reads TGTGCCAGCCTCCCGGGACAGGCAACCTACGAGCAGTACTTC. This encodes CASLPGQATYEQYF.